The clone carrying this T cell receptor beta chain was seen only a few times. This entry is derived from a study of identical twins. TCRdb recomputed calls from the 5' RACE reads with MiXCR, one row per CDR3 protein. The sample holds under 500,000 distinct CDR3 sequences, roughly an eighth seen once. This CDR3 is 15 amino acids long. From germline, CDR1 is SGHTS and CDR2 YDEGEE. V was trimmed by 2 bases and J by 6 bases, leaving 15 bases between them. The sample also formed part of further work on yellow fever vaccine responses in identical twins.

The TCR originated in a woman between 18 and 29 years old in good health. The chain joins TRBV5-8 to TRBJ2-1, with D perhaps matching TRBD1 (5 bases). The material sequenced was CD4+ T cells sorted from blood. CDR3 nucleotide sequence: TGTGCCAGCAGCTTAGGGGCTCACGCCAGCAATGAGCAGTTCTTC. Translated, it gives CASSLGAHASNEQFF.